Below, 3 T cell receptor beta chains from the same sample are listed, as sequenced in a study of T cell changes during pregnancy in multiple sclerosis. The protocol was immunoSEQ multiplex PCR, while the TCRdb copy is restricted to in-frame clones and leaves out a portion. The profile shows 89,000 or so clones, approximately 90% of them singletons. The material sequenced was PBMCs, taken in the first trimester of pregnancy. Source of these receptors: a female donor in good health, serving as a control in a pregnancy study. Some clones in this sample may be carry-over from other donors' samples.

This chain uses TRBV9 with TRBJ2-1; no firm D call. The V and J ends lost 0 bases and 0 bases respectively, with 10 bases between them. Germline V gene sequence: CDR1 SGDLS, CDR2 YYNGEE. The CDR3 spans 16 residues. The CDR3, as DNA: TGTGCCAGCAGCGTAGGACACCAGAGCTCCTACAATGAGCAGTTCTTC. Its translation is CASSVGHQSSYNEQFF.

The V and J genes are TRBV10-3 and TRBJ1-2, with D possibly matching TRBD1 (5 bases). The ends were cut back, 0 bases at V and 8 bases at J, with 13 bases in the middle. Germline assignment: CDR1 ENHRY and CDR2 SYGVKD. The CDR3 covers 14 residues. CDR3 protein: CAISESTYRGGYTF. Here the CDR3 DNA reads TGTGCCATCAGTGAGTCCACTTACCGGGGGGGCTACACCTTC.

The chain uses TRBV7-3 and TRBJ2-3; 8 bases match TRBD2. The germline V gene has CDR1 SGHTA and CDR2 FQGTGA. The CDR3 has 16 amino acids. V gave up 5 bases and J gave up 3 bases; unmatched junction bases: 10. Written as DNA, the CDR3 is TGTGCCAGCAGCCCCGGGGAGCGGGAGAATACAGATACGCAGTATTTT. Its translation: CASSPGERENTDTQYF.